The clone carrying this T cell receptor beta chain appeared many times. MiXCR, run by TCRdb on the 5' RACE reads, gives a single entry per CDR3 protein. The sample shows about 82,000 distinct CDR3 sequences, approximately 4.8% of them seen only once. This sample is drawn from a study of T cells of healthy individuals. The V gene's germline CDR1 is MDHEN and CDR2 SYDVKM. The J segment lost 5 bases and the V segment lost 6 bases, leaving 9 bases of the junction unmatched. The CDR3 length is 15 residues. This receptor was obtained from a female donor in good health. The chain joins TRBV28 to TRBJ2-7, with 11 positions matching TRBD1. CDR3 sequence reads: CASRLAGTGGHEQYF. The CDR3 DNA follows: TGTGCCAGCAGGCTAGCCGGGACAGGGGGTCACGAGCAGTACTTC. Drawing the rest from reference TRBV28 and TRBJ2-7, the complete variable domain is DVKVTQSSRYLVKRTGEKVFLECVQDMDHENMFWYRQDPGLGLRLIYFSYDVKMKEKGDIPEGYSVSREKKERFSLILESASTNQTSMYLCASRLAGTGGHEQYFGPGTRLTVT.